This T cell receptor beta chain was obtained from a study of metastatic and nonmetastatic thyroid tumors. Study background: Repertoires were compared across blood and tumor or nodule tissue from malignant and benign thyroid patients. Broader study findings: Versus benign nodules, malignant thyroid tumors reportedly had significantly higher TCR beta diversity, in blood and tumor.

Per the original methods: The study built a papillary thyroid cancer distant-metastasis classifier from CDR3 differences across clinicopathological groups. TCRdb reprocessed the PCR reads using MiXCR. Here the V and J calls rest on TCRdb's processing, not on the authors' analysis. The table shows 5,500 to 9,000 clones, with 15% to 20% occurring only once. This clone was picked up a small number of times. The antigen is not known. All patients reached thyroid surgery having received no treatment beforehand. After removal of 7 bases from V and 6 bases from J, the junction contained 11 bases not matched to a gene. Looked up from germline, CDR1 is GTSNPN and CDR2 is SVGIG (reference sequence). This CDR3 has 13 residues.

Source material: adjacent normal tissue. The TCR sequence derives from a female donor with papillary thyroid cancer or a benign thyroid nodule (not recorded which). Some clones in this sample may be carry-over from other donors' samples. The genes are TRBV30 and TRBJ2-7, with 8 bases fitting TRBD1. The CDR3 loop reads CAYPTGVIGEQYF. The CDR3 nucleotides are TGTGCCTACCCGACAGGGGTGATTGGCGAGCAGTACTTC.